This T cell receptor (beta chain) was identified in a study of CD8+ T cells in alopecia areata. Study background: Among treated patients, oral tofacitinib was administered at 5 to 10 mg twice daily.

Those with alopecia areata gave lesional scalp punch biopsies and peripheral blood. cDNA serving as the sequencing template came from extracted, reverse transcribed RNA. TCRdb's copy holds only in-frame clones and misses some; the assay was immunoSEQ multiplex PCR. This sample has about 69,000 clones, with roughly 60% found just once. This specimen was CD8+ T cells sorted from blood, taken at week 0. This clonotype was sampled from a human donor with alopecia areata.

The chain's CDR3 is CASSAPTGSNEQFF. The CDR3 DNA reads TGTGCCAGCAGCGCTCCGACAGGGTCAAATGAGCAGTTCTTC. This chain links TRBV9 with TRBJ2-1; 7 bases map to TRBD1. CDR1 and CDR2 from the germline V gene are SGDLS and YYNGEE. This CDR3 contains 14 residues. The J segment lost 7 bases and the V segment lost 3 bases, leaving 7 bases of the junction unmatched.